One and the same sample provided the 11 T cell receptor beta chains below, sequenced in a study of T cell repertoires in cytomegalovirus infection. TCRdb redid the calling of the reads with MiXCR, one entry per CDR3 protein. The table lists about 260,000 distinct CDR3 sequences, roughly 10% of them singletons. Sequences were obtained from PBMCs. The receptors were sampled from a human donor in good health (CMV status not recorded). Some clones in this sample may be carry-over from other donors' samples.

This clonotype was found many times. V usage is TRBV5-1 and J usage is TRBJ1-6, with D perhaps TRBD1 (6 bases). Trimming removed 5 bases at V and 10 bases at J, with 16 bases between. This CDR3 has 14 residues. The germline V gene encodes CDR1 SGHRS and CDR2 YFSETQ. The CDR3 DNA reads TGCGCCAGCAGGTCAGGGGACTTGGGGTCACCCCTCCACTTT. Translated, it gives CASRSGDLGSPLHF.

The chain joins TRBV30 to TRBJ1-1; no definite D call. Germline V gene lookup returns CDR1 GTSNPN and CDR2 SVGIG (reference sequence). V gave up 3 bases and J gave up 11 bases, with 13 bases separating them. The CDR3 extends over 11 amino acids. CDR3 sequence reads: CAWSPLGEAFF. The CDR3 region has the DNA TGTGCCTGGAGCCCCCTCGGGGAGGCTTTCTTT.

This clonotype was counted ten times or more. The chain is built from TRBV19 and TRBJ2-1, with D perhaps being TRBD1 or TRBD2 (5 bases each). The germline gives CDR1 LNHDA, CDR2 SQIVND (reference sequence). Trimming left V 2 bases short and J 7 bases short, with 12 bases between. The CDR3 has 14 amino acids. The CDR3 is CASSIRDLRNEQFF. CDR3 in DNA: TGTGCCAGTAGTATACGGGACCTTAGAAATGAGCAGTTCTTC.

The rearrangement uses TRBV19 and TRBJ2-1; 12 positions match TRBD2. CDR1 and CDR2 (germline): LNHDA, SQIVND (reference sequence). The V gene end was trimmed by 3 bases and the J gene end by 8 bases; junction bases not matched to a gene: 5. CDR3 length: 15 amino acids. The CDR3 nucleotides are TGTGCCAGTAGTATGGGACTAGCGGGTTTCGATGAGCAGTTCTTC. Residues: CASSMGLAGFDEQFF.

This clonotype showed up many times. This CDR3 is CASTHGGTARPYEQYF. CDR3 nucleotides: TGTGCCAGCACCCACGGCGGGACAGCCCGACCCTACGAGCAGTACTTC. V and J are TRBV2 and TRBJ2-7, with D possibly matching TRBD1 (7 bases). Germline CDR1 is SNHLY and CDR2 is FYNNEI. The CDR3 is 16 residues long. The ends were cut back, 7 bases at V and 2 bases at J, with 21 bases in the middle.

This clonotype appeared many times. The rearrangement links TRBV19 to TRBJ2-1; D might be TRBD1 (5 bases). The ends were cut back, 5 bases at V and 0 bases at J, with 14 bases in the middle. Germline loops: CDR1 LNHDA, CDR2 SQIVND (reference sequence). This CDR3 is built from 16 residues. CDR3 coding DNA: TGTGCCAGTAGTTTCTGGACACCCAGCTCCTACAATGAGCAGTTCTTC. Amino acid sequence: CASSFWTPSSYNEQFF.

As DNA, the CDR3 is TGTGCCAGCAGCTTAGGTCCGCAGAACACTGAAGCTTTCTTT. Protein: CASSLGPQNTEAFF. The rearrangement uses TRBV7-9 and TRBJ1-1, with D uncertain. Germline CDR1 reads SEHNR; CDR2 reads FQNEAQ (reference sequence). The ends were cut back, 1 base at V and 1 base at J, with 7 bases in the middle. This CDR3 has 14 amino acids.

The chain links TRBV20-1 to TRBJ2-1, with 13 positions matching TRBD2. Losses at the gene ends were 4 bases for V and 6 bases for J; bases not matched to a gene: 3. There are 14 residues in the CDR3. Per the germline V gene, CDR1 is DFQATT and CDR2 is SNEGSKA (reference sequence). The CDR3 DNA sequence: TGCAGTGCTACAACTAGCGGGAGGGCCAATGAGCAGTTCTTC. Translating gives CSATTSGRANEQFF.

This clonotype has a count of ten or more. The chain has TRBV6-2 or TRBV6-3 and TRBJ2-1, with TRBD2 matching over 16 bases. The V gene end was trimmed by 5 bases and the J gene end by 7 bases; junction bases not matched to a gene: 2. The length of the CDR3 is 15 residues. Germline V gene data show CDR1 as MNHEY and CDR2 as SVGEGT. Here the CDR3 DNA reads TGTGCCAGCAGTCAGGGACTAGCGGGGGGGAATGAGCAGTTCTTC. It encodes CASSQGLAGGNEQFF.

There are a few counts of this clonotype. V usage is TRBV20-1 and J usage is TRBJ2-7, with 12 bases aligning to TRBD2. In germline, CDR1 is DFQATT, CDR2 SNEGSKA (reference sequence). Trimming took 5 bases from V and 6 from J; bases not matched to a gene: 14. The CDR3 loop spans 16 amino acids. As DNA, the CDR3 is TGCAGTGCTGACACTTGGACTAGCGGGAACTCAGGCGAGCAGTACTTC. Protein sequence: CSADTWTSGNSGEQYF.

The sample holds many counts of this clonotype. V usage is TRBV20-1 and J usage is TRBJ2-3, with D perhaps matching TRBD2 (6 bases). With 5 bases removed from V and 0 bases from J, the gap between germline ends came to 15 bases. Germline CDR1 is DFQATT and CDR2 is SNEGSKA (reference sequence). The length of the CDR3 is 15 residues. CDR3 sequence: CSAARPGTSTDTQYF. The DNA of the CDR3 is TGCAGTGCTGCCAGGCCGGGGACTAGCACAGATACGCAGTATTTT.